These 24 T cell receptor beta chains were sequenced from one sample in a study of cytomegalovirus exposure and HLA in healthy donors. Repertoires were generated with immunoSEQ multiplex PCR, while TCRdb's copy carries only in-frame clones and drops some. The sample lists roughly 56,000 clones, around 94% seen once, with about 2.2% in the top ten. The sequencing input was PBMCs. These receptors originate from a young man in good health and CMV-seronegative.

The rearrangement joins TRBV5-1 to TRBJ2-3; TRBD1 might be the D (5 bases). There are 14 residues in the CDR3. Germline lookup yields CDR1 SGHRS and CDR2 YFSETQ. V gave up 0 bases and J gave up 5 bases, with 10 bases separating them. The CDR3 region has the DNA TGCGCCAGCAGCTTGGGACAGTTCAAAGATACGCAGTATTTT. Its translation: CASSLGQFKDTQYF.

The DNA of the CDR3 is TGCAGCGTGGGGACTAGGGACCCTACCTACAATGAGCAGTTCTTC. Amino acids: CSVGTRDPTYNEQFF. The V and J genes are TRBV29-1 and TRBJ2-1; TRBD2 aligns across 8 bases. Trimming took 6 bases from V and 2 from J; bases not matched to a gene: 9. Germline V gene data show CDR1 as SQVTM and CDR2 as ANQGSEA. The CDR3 covers 15 residues.

The V gene is TRBV30, the J gene TRBJ2-2; 8 bases are a match to TRBD1. The germline V gene has CDR1 GTSNPN and CDR2 SVGIG (reference sequence). Trimming at V came to 5 bases and at J to 4 bases, leaving 12 bases not matched to a gene. The CDR3 loop spans 16 amino acids. The DNA of the CDR3 is TGTGCCTGGTCTGGCGAGGAGACAGGGGTCACCGGGGAGCTGTTTTTT. Protein sequence: CAWSGEETGVTGELFF.

V is TRBV10-1 and J is TRBJ2-2; D is perhaps TRBD1 (5 bases). CDR3 length: 12 amino acids. The germline CDR1 and CDR2 sequences are WNHNN and SYGVQD (reference sequence). V was pared by 9 bases and J by 5 bases, with 10 bases between. CDR3 in DNA: TGCGCCAGTGGCAGGGTGACCGGGGAGCTGTTTTTT. It is translated as CASGRVTGELFF.

The chain joins TRBV27 to TRBJ2-7; possible D gene TRBD2, 5 bases. Germline lookup yields CDR1 MNHEY and CDR2 SMNVEV (reference sequence). There are 15 residues in the CDR3. V lost 0 bases and J lost 1, with 10 bases in between. CDR3 amino acids: CASSLSGAGSYEQYF. Here the CDR3 DNA reads TGTGCCAGCAGTTTATCGGGAGCCGGGTCCTACGAGCAGTACTTC.

The V and J genes are TRBV19 and TRBJ2-7; D possibly corresponds to TRBD2 (7 bases). This CDR3 has 14 amino acids. The germline V gene has CDR1 LNHDA and CDR2 SQIVND (reference sequence). V lost 4 bases and J lost 6, with 16 bases in between. The DNA for the CDR3 is TGTGCCAGTAGTAAGGGGGAGGGCCTGGGCGAGCAGTACTTC. As protein: CASSKGEGLGEQYF.

The chain recombines TRBV28 with TRBJ2-7, with D maybe TRBD2 (6 bases). Per germline, CDR1 MDHEN and CDR2 SYDVKM. V gave up 2 bases and J gave up 0 bases, with 8 bases separating them. There are 14 residues in the CDR3. The DNA for the CDR3 is TGTGCCAGCAGTTTAGCGGGGAGCTCCTACGAGCAGTACTTC. Translated: CASSLAGSSYEQYF.

In DNA, the CDR3 is TGTGCCAGCAGTTTACCGAGACTAGCGGGAGGGAATGAGCAGTTCTTC. This translates into CASSLPRLAGGNEQFF. V and J are TRBV28 and TRBJ2-1, with 14 bases that match TRBD2. The CDR3 is 16 amino acids. The ends lost 2 bases at V and 7 bases at J; junction bases unmatched: 4. The V gene's germline CDR1 is MDHEN and CDR2 SYDVKM.

The chain has TRBV7-8 and TRBJ1-3; D is undetermined. V lost 4 bases and J 3 bases, leaving 10 bases between the germline ends. This CDR3 has 14 amino acids. The V gene's germline CDR1 is SGHVS and CDR2 FQNEAQ. CDR3 loop: CASSSTLGGNTIYF. DNA of the CDR3: TGTGCCAGCAGCTCGACACTCGGTGGAAACACCATATATTTT.

This chain connects TRBV19 to TRBJ1-2; D is perhaps TRBD1 (5 bases). The germline V gene encodes CDR1 LNHDA and CDR2 SQIVND (reference sequence). Trimming stripped 0 bases from V and 6 bases from J, with 11 bases between. The CDR3 extends over 14 amino acids. The CDR3 spells CASSIDRGSDGYTF. DNA for the CDR3: TGTGCCAGTAGTATAGATAGGGGTTCAGATGGCTACACCTTC. The whole variable domain, filled in from reference TRBV19 and TRBJ1-2, reads DGGITQSPKYLFRKEGQNVTLSCEQNLNHDAMYWYRQDPGQGLRLIYYSQIVNDFQKGDIAEGYSVSREKKESFPLTVTSAQKNPTAFYLCASSIDRGSDGYTFGSGTRLTVV.

The J gene is TRBJ2-1, the V gene TRBV2; TRBD2 matches 8 bases. CDR1 is SNHLY and CDR2 is FYNNEI in the germline V gene. The CDR3 totals 16 residues. Unmatched junction bases numbered 15, after V lost 8 bases and J lost 6 bases. The CDR3 region has the DNA TGTGCCAGCGAGCGGGAGTTCATCGATGTCATCAATGAGCAGTTCTTC. Residues: CASEREFIDVINEQFF.

The J gene is TRBJ2-5, the V gene TRBV29-1; a possible D gene is TRBD1 (6 bases). The germline gives CDR1 SQVTM, CDR2 ANQGSEA. The CDR3 is 15 residues long. The V and J ends lost 5 bases and 1 base respectively, with 17 bases between them. CDR3 DNA: TGCAGCGTTAACCCCCGGGCAGGGGTCCAAGAGACCCAGTACTTC. This translates into CSVNPRAGVQETQYF.

The V gene is TRBV5-1, the J gene TRBJ1-1; 9 bases are a match to TRBD1. The CDR3 is 15 residues long. V lost 4 bases and J lost 5; bases outside the gene matches: 9. Germline CDR1 reads SGHRS; CDR2 reads YFSETQ. DNA for the CDR3: TGCGCCAGCAGCCAACAGACCGGGACAGGGACTGAAGCTTTCTTT. Translating gives CASSQQTGTGTEAFF.

CDR3 sequence: CASSSGVSSSYNEQFF. The CDR3 region has the DNA TGCGCCAGCAGCTCTGGCGTATCTAGCTCCTACAATGAGCAGTTCTTC. The chain employs TRBV5-1 and TRBJ2-1; D is uncertain. There are 16 residues in the CDR3. The germline CDR1 and CDR2 sequences are SGHRS and YFSETQ. V lost 3 bases and J lost 0, with 13 bases in between.

The genes are TRBV29-1 and TRBJ2-3, with TRBD1 identical over 9 bases. Germline V gene sequence: CDR1 SQVTM, CDR2 ANQGSEA. V lost 6 bases to trimming and J lost 6 bases; unmatched junction nucleotides: 16. CDR3 length: 16 residues. In DNA, the CDR3 is TGCAGCGTGGAATTTTATACCGGGACAGGGTACGATACGCAGTATTTT. Its protein product is CSVEFYTGTGYDTQYF.

V is TRBV7-2 and J is TRBJ2-1; 14 bases fit TRBD2. The J segment lost 6 bases and the V segment lost 5 bases, leaving 9 bases of the junction unmatched. CDR3 length equals 17 residues. The germline V gene has CDR1 SGHTA and CDR2 FQGNSA. CDR3 in amino acids: CASSSSGTSGSPNEQFF. As DNA, the CDR3 is TGTGCCAGCAGCAGTTCCGGGACTAGCGGGAGTCCCAATGAGCAGTTCTTC. Full variable domain (outside the CDR3, taken from reference TRBV7-2 and TRBJ2-1): GAGVSQSPSNKVTEKGKDVELRCDPISGHTALYWYRQSLGQGLEFLIYFQGNSAPDKSGLPSDRFSAERTGGSVSTLTIQRTQQEDSAVYLCASSSSGTSGSPNEQFFGPGTRLTVL.

This chain's CDR3 is CASSRTGLNTEAFF. In DNA form, the CDR3 reads TGTGCCAGCAGTCGGACAGGGTTGAACACTGAAGCTTTCTTT. The chain couples TRBV6-5 to TRBJ1-1; TRBD1 matches 8 bases. Per germline, CDR1 MNHEY and CDR2 SVGAGI. Trimming cost V 5 bases and J 0 bases; bases outside gene matches: 2. CDR3 length equals 14 residues.

CDR3 sequence reads: CASSSDPQGTGDTQYF. CDR3 in DNA: TGTGCCAGCAGTTCTGACCCCCAGGGGACAGGAGATACGCAGTATTTT. The chain combines TRBV27 with TRBJ2-3; TRBD1 matches 8 bases. CDR3 size: 16 residues. V lost 4 bases and J lost 5; bases outside the gene matches: 11. The V gene's germline CDR1 is MNHEY and CDR2 SMNVEV (reference sequence).

The chain links TRBV11-3 to TRBJ2-5, with 7 nucleotides matching TRBD1. Germline values: CDR1 SGHNT, CDR2 YENEEA. J lost 5 bases, V lost 1 base, and 4 bases had no gene match. This CDR3 is built from 14 residues. The CDR3 nucleotides read TGTGCCAGCAGCTTAGTGGGACAGATGGAGACCCAGTACTTC. This encodes CASSLVGQMETQYF.

The chain combines TRBV14 with TRBJ2-1, with 8 bases matching TRBD1. The CDR3 loop spans 17 amino acids. Germline V gives CDR1 SGHDN, CDR2 FVKESK. V lost 1 base, J lost 5 bases, and 10 bases stayed unmatched. CDR3 DNA sequence: TGTGCCAGCAGCCAAGGGATCCGGGACAGGTTGAACAATGAGCAGTTCTTC. Its protein is CASSQGIRDRLNNEQFF.

The genes are TRBV10-3 and TRBJ1-1, with a possible D match to TRBD1 (6 bases). With 6 bases removed from V and 4 bases from J, the gap between germline ends came to 12 bases. Germline CDR1 and CDR2: ENHRY and SYGVKD. The CDR3 is 13 amino acids. The CDR3 region is CAIRQGMTTEAFF. CDR3 coding DNA: TGTGCCATCAGGCAGGGGATGACCACTGAAGCTTTCTTT.

This sequence joins TRBV19 and TRBJ2-1, with 7 bases identical to TRBD1. Per germline, CDR1 LNHDA and CDR2 SQIVND (reference sequence). After removal of 11 bases from V and 3 bases from J, the junction contained 10 bases not matched to a gene. This CDR3 has 14 amino acids. This CDR3 reads CAASRQGIYNEQFF. CDR3 coding DNA: TGTGCCGCCTCCCGACAGGGAATCTACAATGAGCAGTTCTTC.

The chain recombines TRBV9 with TRBJ2-1; D gene unclear. V lost 0 bases and J lost 7, with 11 bases in between. Germline loops: CDR1 SGDLS, CDR2 YYNGEE. This CDR3 comprises 14 residues. CDR3 sequence: CASSVEPGKNEQFF. CDR3 nucleotides: TGTGCCAGCAGCGTAGAGCCCGGTAAAAATGAGCAGTTCTTC.

The chain recombines TRBV29-1 with TRBJ1-1; no clear D. Germline V gene lookup returns CDR1 SQVTM and CDR2 ANQGSEA. The CDR3 contains 13 residues. V gave up 5 bases and J gave up 4 bases, with 14 bases separating them. CDR3 sequence reads: CSVKRPGSTEAFF. The CDR3 DNA is TGCAGCGTTAAAAGACCGGGGTCCACTGAAGCTTTCTTT.